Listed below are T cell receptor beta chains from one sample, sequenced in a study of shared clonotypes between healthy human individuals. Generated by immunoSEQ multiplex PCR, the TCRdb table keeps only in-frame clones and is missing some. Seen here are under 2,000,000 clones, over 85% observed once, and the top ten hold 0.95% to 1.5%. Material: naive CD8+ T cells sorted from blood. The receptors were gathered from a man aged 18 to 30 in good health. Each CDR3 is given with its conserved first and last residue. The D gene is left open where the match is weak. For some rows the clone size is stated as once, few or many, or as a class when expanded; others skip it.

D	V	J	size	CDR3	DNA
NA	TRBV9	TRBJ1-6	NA	CASSDGQSHNSPLHF	TGTGCCAGCAGCGACGGACAGTCCCATAATTCACCCCTCCACTTT
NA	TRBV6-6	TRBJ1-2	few	CASLGGSDSYGYTF	TGTGCCAGCCTTGGGGGTTCGGACAGCTATGGCTACACCTTC
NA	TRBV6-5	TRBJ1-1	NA	CASSYVGPNTEAFF	TGTGCCAGCAGTTACGTAGGGCCAAACACTGAAGCTTTCTTT
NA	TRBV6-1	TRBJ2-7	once	CASSVIRGPTYEQYF	TGTGCCAGCAGTGTGATTAGGGGCCCCACCTACGAGCAGTACTTC
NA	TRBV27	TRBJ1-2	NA	CASSTEGLSNYGYTF	TGTGCCAGCAGTACCGAGGGGCTTTCTAACTATGGCTACACCTTC
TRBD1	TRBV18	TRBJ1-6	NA	CASSQPDRGVSDSPLHF	TGTGCCAGCTCACAACCGGACAGGGGGGTCTCCGATTCACCCCTCCACTTT
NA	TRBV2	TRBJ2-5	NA	CASSEAWLLQETQYF	TGTGCCAGCAGTGAAGCGTGGTTACTCCAAGAGACCCAGTACTTC
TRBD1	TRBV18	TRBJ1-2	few	CASSPAGGVEYGYTF	TGTGCCAGCTCACCCGCAGGGGGCGTCGAGTATGGCTACACCTTC
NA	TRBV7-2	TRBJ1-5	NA	CASSLGGIQPQHF	TGTGCCAGCAGCTTAGGGGGAATTCAGCCCCAGCATTTT
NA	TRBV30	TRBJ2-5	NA	CAWSLSGEETQYF	TGTGCCTGGAGTCTTTCCGGAGAAGAGACCCAGTACTTC
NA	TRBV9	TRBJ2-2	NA	CASSVDNGGVSGELFF	TGTGCCAGCAGCGTAGATAACGGTGGTGTATCCGGGGAGCTGTTTTTT
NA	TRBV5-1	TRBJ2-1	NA	CASSLDGHHNEQFF	TGCGCCAGCAGCTTGGACGGGCATCACAATGAGCAGTTCTTC
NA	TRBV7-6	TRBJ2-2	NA	CASSHTTTGELFF	TGTGCCAGCAGCCACACTACCACCGGGGAGCTGTTTTTT
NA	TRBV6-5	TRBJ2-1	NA	CASSYSGVEQFF	TGTGCCAGCAGTTACTCGGGGGTAGAGCAGTTCTTC
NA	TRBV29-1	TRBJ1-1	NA	CSVEGGEGRTYTEAFF	TGCAGCGTTGAAGGGGGGGAGGGACGGACCTACACTGAAGCTTTCTTT
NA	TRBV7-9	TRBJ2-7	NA	CASSDGQRYEQYF	TGTGCCAGCAGCGACGGACAGAGATACGAGCAGTACTTC
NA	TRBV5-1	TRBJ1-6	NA	CASSLAVQNTIYNSPLHF	TGCGCCAGCAGCTTGGCCGTACAGAATACTATCTATAATTCACCCCTCCACTTT
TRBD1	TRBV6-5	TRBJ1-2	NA	CASSYRTGYGYTF	TGTGCCAGCAGTTACCGGACAGGTTACGGCTACACCTTC
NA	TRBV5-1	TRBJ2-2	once	CASSLGAGETGELFF	TGCGCCAGCAGCCTCGGGGCAGGCGAAACCGGGGAGCTGTTTTTT
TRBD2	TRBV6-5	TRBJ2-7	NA	CASSYWAGGVKVEQYF	TGTGCCAGCAGTTACTGGGCGGGAGGGGTTAAAGTAGAGCAGTACTTC
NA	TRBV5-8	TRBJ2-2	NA	CASSLVSGAGELFF	TGTGCCAGCAGCTTGGTCTCCGGAGCCGGGGAGCTGTTTTTT
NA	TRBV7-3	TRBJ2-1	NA	CASSSQRTSYNEQFF	TGTGCCAGCAGCTCCCAGCGGACCTCCTACAATGAGCAGTTCTTC
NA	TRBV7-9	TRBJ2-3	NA	CASIDEWELVGDTQYF	TGTGCCAGCATAGATGAATGGGAGCTAGTGGGAGATACGCAGTATTTT
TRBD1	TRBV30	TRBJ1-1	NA	CAWSPTGAEAFF	TGTGCCTGGAGTCCGACAGGGGCTGAAGCTTTCTTT
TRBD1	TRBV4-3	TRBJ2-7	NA	CASSLSGQGAPYEQYF	TGCGCCAGCAGCCTCTCCGGACAGGGGGCCCCCTACGAGCAGTACTTC
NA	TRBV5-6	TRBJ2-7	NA	CASSLVGFDEQYF	TGTGCCAGCAGCTTGGTGGGATTCGACGAGCAGTACTTC
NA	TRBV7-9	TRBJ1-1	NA	CASSPFRGGGTEAFF	TGTGCCAGCAGCCCGTTTAGGGGGGGAGGCACTGAAGCTTTCTTT
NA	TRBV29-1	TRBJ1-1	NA	CSVTLNTEAFF	TGCAGCGTGACACTTAACACTGAAGCTTTCTTT